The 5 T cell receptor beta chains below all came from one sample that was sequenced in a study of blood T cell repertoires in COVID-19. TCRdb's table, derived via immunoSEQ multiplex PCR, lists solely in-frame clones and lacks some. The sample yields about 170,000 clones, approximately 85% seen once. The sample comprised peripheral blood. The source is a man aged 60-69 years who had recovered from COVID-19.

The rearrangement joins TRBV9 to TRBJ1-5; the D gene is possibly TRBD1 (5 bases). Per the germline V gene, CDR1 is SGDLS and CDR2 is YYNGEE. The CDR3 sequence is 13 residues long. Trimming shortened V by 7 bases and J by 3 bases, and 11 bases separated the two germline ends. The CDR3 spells CASAAGLNQPQHF. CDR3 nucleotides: TGTGCCAGCGCGGCGGGGCTCAATCAGCCCCAGCATTTT.

In DNA, the CDR3 is TGTGCCAGCACTCTTCGCCGGGAAAACTATGGCTACACCTTC. Residues: CASTLRRENYGYTF. The chain is built from TRBV6-5 and TRBJ1-2, with D hard to call. Trimming took off 7 bases at V and 2 bases at J, with 14 bases between the two ends. Looked up from germline, CDR1 is MNHEY and CDR2 is SVGAGI. The CDR3 is 14 residues long.

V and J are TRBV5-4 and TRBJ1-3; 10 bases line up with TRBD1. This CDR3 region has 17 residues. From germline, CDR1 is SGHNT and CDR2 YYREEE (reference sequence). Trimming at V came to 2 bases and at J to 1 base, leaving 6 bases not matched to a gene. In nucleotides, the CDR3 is TGTGCCAGCAGCTTCCTGACAGGGGGCCTGTCTGGAAACACCATATATTTT. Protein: CASSFLTGGLSGNTIYF.

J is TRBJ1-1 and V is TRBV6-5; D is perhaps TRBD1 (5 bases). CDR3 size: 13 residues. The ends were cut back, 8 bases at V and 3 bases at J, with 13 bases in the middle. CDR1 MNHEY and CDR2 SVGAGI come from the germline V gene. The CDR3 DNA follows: TGTGCCAGCTCGGCAGGGTGGGACACTGAAGCTTTCTTT. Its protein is CASSAGWDTEAFF.

CDR3 bases: TGTGCCACCAGCCCCCGCCCGTTGGGGGCCACGGGAGCTTTCTTT. This translates into CATSPRPLGATGAFF. The rearrangement links TRBV15 to TRBJ1-1; D perhaps matches TRBD1 (6 bases). In germline, CDR1 is LNHNV, CDR2 YYDKDF (reference sequence). The CDR3 consists of 15 residues. V lost 5 bases and J lost 10, with 23 bases in between.